The clone carrying this T cell receptor (beta chain) qualifies as medium-sized. Its antigen is not known. These data belong to a study of T cell repertoires in aging, cancer and after chemotherapy. Study information: Repeat sampling of healthy donors over several months to years showed clear clonal overlap. Regarding the study as a whole: These repertoire data do not allow conclusions about immunological memory after chemotherapy. Median generation probability rose over the chemotherapy interval in each cancer cohort, suggesting rebound thymic output.

The template was genomic DNA from peripheral blood, not RNA. TRB rearrangements spanning V, D and J were amplified using mixed TRB-A/B primers. MiXCR, applied by TCRdb to the multiplex PCR reads, yields one record per CDR3 protein. The data hold thousands of distinct CDR3 sequences, with 26% observed a single time. Germline CDR1 is GTSNPN and CDR2 is SVGIG (reference sequence). Between the trimmed V and J ends, which lost 0 bases and 4 bases, there was a span of 7 bases. CDR3 size: 12 residues. Sequences were obtained from blood. The TCR originated in a human donor in good health. This chain uses TRBV30 with TRBJ2-7; D possibly corresponds to TRBD1 (5 bases). The CDR3 DNA sequence: TGTGCCTGGAGTGTGGGGCTGTACGAGCAGTACTTC. It is translated as CAWSVGLYEQYF. Combining the CDR3 with reference TRBV30 and TRBJ2-7 gives the whole variable domain SQTIHQWPATLVQPVGSPLSLECTVEGTSNPNLYWYRQAAGRGLQLLFYSVGIGQISSEVPQNLSASRPQDRQFILSSKKLLLSDSGFYLCAWSVGLYEQYFGPGTRLTVT.